These 6 T cell receptor beta chains were all obtained from the same sample, sequenced in a study of beta chain features in type 1 diabetes. The antigens of these receptors remain unknown. Investigators reverse transcribed all isolated RNA, so they sequenced expressed TCRB transcripts. Clones were read by immunoSEQ multiplex PCR, and TCRdb kept only the in-frame ones, dropping some. The sample includes around 140,000 clones, about 10% of them seen just once. The study, taken as a whole, reports: TCRB CDR3 length was moderately but significantly reduced in all four CD4+ subsets of Type 1 diabetes patients.

Specimen: central memory CD4+ T cells from blood. The source is a man aged 25 to 40 with type 1 diabetes.

The chain uses TRBV10-3 and TRBJ1-5; D call uncertain. Germline V gene lookup returns CDR1 ENHRY and CDR2 SYGVKD. Between the trimmed V and J ends, which lost 6 bases and 6 bases, there was a span of 12 bases. CDR3 length: 13 amino acids. This CDR3 reads CAIRAGEGQPQHF. The CDR3 DNA reads TGTGCCATCAGGGCCGGGGAAGGTCAGCCCCAGCATTTT.

This clone turned up a few times. J is TRBJ2-7 and V is TRBV11-2, with 8 nucleotides matching TRBD1. With V trimmed by 5 bases and J by 6 bases, 9 bases remained unmatched. Germline-derived CDR1 and CDR2 are SGHAT and FQNNGV. The CDR3 totals 14 residues. The CDR3 here is CASSQAGQGAEQYF. DNA for the CDR3: TGTGCCAGCAGCCAAGCCGGGCAGGGGGCCGAGCAGTACTTC.

This clone occurred a few times. The chain combines TRBV7-3 with TRBJ2-5, with D perhaps matching TRBD1 (6 bases). The CDR3 is made up of 13 amino acids. Germline loops: CDR1 SGHTA, CDR2 FQGTGA. Trimming cost V 5 bases and J 2 bases, with 9 bases left between them. CDR3: CASSAGAQETQYF. The CDR3 DNA sequence: TGTGCCAGCAGCGCAGGGGCACAAGAGACCCAGTACTTC.

This clone came up a few times. The CDR3 DNA sequence: TGCGCCAGCAGCTCCCGGGGGGGGGATGAGCAGTTCTTC. As protein: CASSSRGGDEQFF. V and J are TRBV5-1 and TRBJ2-1; 8 bases agree with TRBD2. In germline, CDR1 is SGHRS, CDR2 YFSETQ. V was clipped by 3 bases and J by 8 bases; unmatched bases: 4. The CDR3 contains 13 residues.

Only a few counts were recorded for this clone. The chain is built from TRBV21-1 and TRBJ1-5; whether TRBD1, the table's D call, matches the DNA was not checked. TRBV21-1 is given as a pseudogene. This CDR3 has 16 residues. DNA for the CDR3: TGTGCCAGCAGCGCAGGGGATCCCTCTAGCAATCAGCCCCAGCATTTT. This codes for CASSAGDPSSNQPQHF.

This clone turned up a few times. The chain couples TRBV6-1 to TRBJ1-2; tentatively, D is TRBD1 (6 bases). The CDR3 consists of 13 residues. V was pared by 6 bases and J by 4 bases, with 12 bases between. In germline, CDR1 is MNHNS, CDR2 SASEGT. The DNA for the CDR3 is TGTGCCAGCAGGTTACAGGGACCCTATGGCTACACCTTC. Amino acids: CASRLQGPYGYTF.